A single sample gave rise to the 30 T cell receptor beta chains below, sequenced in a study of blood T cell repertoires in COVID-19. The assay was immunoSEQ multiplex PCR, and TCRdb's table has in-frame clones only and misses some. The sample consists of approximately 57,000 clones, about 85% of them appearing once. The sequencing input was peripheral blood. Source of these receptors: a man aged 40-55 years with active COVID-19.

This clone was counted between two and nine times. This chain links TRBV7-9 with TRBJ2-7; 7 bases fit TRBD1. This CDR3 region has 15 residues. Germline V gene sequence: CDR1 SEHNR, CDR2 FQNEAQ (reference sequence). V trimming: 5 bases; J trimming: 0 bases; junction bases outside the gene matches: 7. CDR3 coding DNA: TGTGCCAGCAGCAAGGGGGCGTTAAGCTCCTACGAGCAGTACTTC. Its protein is CASSKGALSSYEQYF.

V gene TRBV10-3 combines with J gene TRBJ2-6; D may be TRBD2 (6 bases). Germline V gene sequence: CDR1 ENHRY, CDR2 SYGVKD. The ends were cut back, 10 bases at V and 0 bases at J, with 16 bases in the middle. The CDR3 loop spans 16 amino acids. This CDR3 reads CATRAGLLSGANVLTF. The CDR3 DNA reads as TGTGCCACCCGGGCGGGACTGCTCTCTGGGGCCAACGTCCTGACTTTC.

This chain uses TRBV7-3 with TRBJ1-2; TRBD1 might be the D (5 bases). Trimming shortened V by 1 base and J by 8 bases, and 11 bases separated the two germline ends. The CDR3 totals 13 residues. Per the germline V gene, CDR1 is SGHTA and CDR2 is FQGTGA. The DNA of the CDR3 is TGTGCCAGCAGCTTAAGCAGGGTGGAAGGCTACACCTTC. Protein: CASSLSRVEGYTF.

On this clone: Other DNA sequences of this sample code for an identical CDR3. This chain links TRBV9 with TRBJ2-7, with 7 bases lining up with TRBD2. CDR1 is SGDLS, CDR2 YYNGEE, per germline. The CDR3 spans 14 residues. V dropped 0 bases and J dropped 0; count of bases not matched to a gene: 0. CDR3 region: CASSVGGSSYEQYF. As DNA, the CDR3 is TGTGCCAGCAGCGTAGGCGGGAGCTCCTACGAGCAGTACTTC.

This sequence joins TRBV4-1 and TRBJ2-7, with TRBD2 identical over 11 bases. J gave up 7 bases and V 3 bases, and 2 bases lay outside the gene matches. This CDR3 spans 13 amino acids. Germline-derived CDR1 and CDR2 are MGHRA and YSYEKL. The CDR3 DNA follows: TGCGCCAGCAGCCAGACTAGCGGGACGGAGCAGTACTTC. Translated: CASSQTSGTEQYF.

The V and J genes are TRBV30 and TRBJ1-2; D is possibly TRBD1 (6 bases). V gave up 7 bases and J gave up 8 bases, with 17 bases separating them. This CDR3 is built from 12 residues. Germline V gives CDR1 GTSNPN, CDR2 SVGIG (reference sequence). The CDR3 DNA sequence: TGTGCCTCCGAAGGGGACACACCCGGCTACACCTTC. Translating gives CASEGDTPGYTF.

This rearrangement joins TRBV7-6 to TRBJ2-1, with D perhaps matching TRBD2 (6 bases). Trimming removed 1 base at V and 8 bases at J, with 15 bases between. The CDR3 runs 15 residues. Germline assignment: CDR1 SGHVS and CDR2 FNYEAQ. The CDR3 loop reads CASSLGGGGVDEQFF. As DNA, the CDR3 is TGTGCCAGCAGCTTAGGGGGAGGTGGGGTCGATGAGCAGTTCTTC. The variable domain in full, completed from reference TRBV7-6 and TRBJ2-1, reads GAGVSQSPRYKVTKRGQDVALRCDPISGHVSLYWYRQALGQGPEFLTYFNYEAQQDKSGLPNDRFSAERPEGSISTLTIQRTEQRDSAMYRCASSLGGGGVDEQFFGPGTRLTVL.

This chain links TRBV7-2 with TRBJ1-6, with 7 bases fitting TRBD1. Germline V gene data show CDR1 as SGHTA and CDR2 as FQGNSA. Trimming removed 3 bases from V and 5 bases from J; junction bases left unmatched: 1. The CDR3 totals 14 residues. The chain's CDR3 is CASSLQGDNSPLHF. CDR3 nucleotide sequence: TGTGCCAGCAGCTTGCAGGGGGATAATTCACCCCTCCACTTT.

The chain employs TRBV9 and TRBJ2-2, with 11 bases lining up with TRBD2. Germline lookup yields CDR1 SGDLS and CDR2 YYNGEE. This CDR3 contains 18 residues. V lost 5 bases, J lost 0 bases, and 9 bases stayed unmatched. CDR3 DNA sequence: TGTGCCAGCAGGCGGGGGACTAGCGGAGCCTCGAACACCGGGGAGCTGTTTTTT. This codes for CASRRGTSGASNTGELFF.

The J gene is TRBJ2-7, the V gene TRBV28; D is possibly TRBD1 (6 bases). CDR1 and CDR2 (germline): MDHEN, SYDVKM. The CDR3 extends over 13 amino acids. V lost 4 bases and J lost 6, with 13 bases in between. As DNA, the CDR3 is TGTGCCAGCAGTTACGTACAGGGCATCGAGCAGTACTTC. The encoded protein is CASSYVQGIEQYF. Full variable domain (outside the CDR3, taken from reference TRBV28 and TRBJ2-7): DVKVTQSSRYLVKRTGEKVFLECVQDMDHENMFWYRQDPGLGLRLIYFSYDVKMKEKGDIPEGYSVSREKKERFSLILESASTNQTSMYLCASSYVQGIEQYFGPGTRLTVT.

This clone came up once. CDR3 region: CASSRGQNKNTEAFF. DNA for the CDR3: TGTGCCAGCAGTCGCGGACAGAATAAGAACACTGAAGCTTTCTTT. The rearrangement joins TRBV27 to TRBJ1-1; weak D call: TRBD1 (6 bases). From germline, CDR1 is MNHEY and CDR2 SMNVEV (reference sequence). The CDR3 is 15 residues long. V lost 5 bases and J lost 1, with 14 bases in between.

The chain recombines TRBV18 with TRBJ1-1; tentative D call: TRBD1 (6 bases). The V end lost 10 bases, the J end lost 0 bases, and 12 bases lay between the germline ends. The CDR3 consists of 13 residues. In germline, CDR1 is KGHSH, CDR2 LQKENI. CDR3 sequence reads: CANRQDMNTEAFF. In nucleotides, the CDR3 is TGTGCCAACAGACAGGACATGAACACTGAAGCTTTCTTT.

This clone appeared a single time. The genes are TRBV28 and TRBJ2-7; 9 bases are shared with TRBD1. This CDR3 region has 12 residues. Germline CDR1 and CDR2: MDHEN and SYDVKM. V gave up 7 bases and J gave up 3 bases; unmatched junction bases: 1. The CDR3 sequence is CASTTGGYEQYF. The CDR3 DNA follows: TGTGCCAGCACGACAGGGGGCTACGAGCAGTACTTC.

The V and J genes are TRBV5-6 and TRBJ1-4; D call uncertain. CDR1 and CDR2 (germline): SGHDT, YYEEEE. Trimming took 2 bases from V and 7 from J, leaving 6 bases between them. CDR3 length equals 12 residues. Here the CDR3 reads CASSFSGEKLFF. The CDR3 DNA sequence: TGTGCCAGCAGCTTCTCCGGTGAAAAACTGTTTTTT.

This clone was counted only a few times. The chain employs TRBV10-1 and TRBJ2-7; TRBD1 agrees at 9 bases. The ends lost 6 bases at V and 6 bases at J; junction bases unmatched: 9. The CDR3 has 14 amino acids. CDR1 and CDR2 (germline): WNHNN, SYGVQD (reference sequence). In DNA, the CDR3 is TGCGCCAGCAGCCGGGACAGGGAGATACCCGAGCAGTACTTC. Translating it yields CASSRDREIPEQYF.

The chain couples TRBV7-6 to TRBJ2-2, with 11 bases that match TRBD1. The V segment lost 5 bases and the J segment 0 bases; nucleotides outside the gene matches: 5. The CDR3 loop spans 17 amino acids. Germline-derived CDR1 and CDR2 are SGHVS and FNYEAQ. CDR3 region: CASSGGTGGSNTGELFF. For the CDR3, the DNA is TGTGCCAGCAGCGGAGGGACAGGGGGATCGAACACCGGGGAGCTGTTTTTT.

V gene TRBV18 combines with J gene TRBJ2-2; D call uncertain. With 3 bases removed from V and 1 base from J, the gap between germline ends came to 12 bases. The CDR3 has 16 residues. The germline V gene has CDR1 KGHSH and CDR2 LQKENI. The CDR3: CASSPRGSRNTGELFF. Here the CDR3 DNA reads TGTGCCAGCTCACCCCGTGGTAGCAGGAACACCGGGGAGCTGTTTTTT.

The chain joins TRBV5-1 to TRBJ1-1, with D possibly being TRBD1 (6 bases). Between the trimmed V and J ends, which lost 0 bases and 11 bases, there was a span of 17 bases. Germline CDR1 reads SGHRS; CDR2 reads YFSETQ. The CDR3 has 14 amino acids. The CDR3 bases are TGCGCCAGCAGCTTGGCCGGACGGGACAAGTCCGCTTTCTTT. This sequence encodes CASSLAGRDKSAFF.

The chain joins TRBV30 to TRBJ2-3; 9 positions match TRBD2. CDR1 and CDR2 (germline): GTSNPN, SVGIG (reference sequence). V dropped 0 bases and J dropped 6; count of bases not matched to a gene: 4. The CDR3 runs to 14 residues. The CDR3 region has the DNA TGTGCCTGGAGTGTAGGTCTAGCGGGGGATACGCAGTATTTT. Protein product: CAWSVGLAGDTQYF. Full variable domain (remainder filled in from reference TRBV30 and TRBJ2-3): SQTIHQWPATLVQPVGSPLSLECTVEGTSNPNLYWYRQAAGRGLQLLFYSVGIGQISSEVPQNLSASRPQDRQFILSSKKLLLSDSGFYLCAWSVGLAGDTQYFGPGTRLTVL.

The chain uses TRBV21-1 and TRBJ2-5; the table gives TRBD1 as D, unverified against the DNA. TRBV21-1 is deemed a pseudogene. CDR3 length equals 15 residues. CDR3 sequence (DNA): TGTGCCAGCAGCAAAGAGGAGACAGGCCAAGAGACCCAGTACTTC. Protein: CASSKEETGQETQYF.

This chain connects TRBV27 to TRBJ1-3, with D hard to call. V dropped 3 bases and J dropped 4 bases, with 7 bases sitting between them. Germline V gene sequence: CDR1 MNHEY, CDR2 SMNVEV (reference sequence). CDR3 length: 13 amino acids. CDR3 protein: CASSFGGGNTIYF. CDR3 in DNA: TGTGCCAGCAGTTTTGGAGGCGGAAACACCATATATTTT.

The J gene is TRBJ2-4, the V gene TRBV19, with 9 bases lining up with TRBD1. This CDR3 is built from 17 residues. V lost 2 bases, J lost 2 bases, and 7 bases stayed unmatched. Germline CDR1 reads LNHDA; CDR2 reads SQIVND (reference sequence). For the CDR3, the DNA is TGTGCCAGTAGTATAAGGGGGGGACAGGGTTCCAAAAACATTCAGTACTTC. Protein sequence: CASSIRGGQGSKNIQYF.

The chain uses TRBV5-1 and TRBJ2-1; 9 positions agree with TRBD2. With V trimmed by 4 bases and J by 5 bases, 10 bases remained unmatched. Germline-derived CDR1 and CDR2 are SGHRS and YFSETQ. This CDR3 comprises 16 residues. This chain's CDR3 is CASSRDLAGGHNEQFF. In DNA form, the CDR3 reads TGCGCCAGCAGCAGGGACCTGGCGGGGGGGCACAATGAGCAGTTCTTC.

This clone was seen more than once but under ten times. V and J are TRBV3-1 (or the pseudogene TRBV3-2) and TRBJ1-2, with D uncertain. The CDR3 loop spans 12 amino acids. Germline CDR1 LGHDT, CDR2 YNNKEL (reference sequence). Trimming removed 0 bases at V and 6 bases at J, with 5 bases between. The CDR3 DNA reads TGTGCCAGCAGCCAAGAAGGAGATGGCTACACCTTC. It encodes CASSQEGDGYTF.

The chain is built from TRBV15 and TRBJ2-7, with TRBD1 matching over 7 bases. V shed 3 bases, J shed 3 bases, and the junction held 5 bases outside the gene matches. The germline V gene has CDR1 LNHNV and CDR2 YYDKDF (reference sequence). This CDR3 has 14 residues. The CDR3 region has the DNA TGTGCCACCAGCAGGGATAGGGGGCTCTACGAGCAGTACTTC. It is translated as CATSRDRGLYEQYF.

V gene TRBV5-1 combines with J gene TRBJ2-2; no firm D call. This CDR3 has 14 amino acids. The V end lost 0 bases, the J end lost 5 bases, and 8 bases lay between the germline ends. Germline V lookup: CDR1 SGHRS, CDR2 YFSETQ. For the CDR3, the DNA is TGCGCCAGCAGCTTGGGAGAGCCGACCGGGGAGCTGTTTTTT. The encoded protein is CASSLGEPTGELFF.

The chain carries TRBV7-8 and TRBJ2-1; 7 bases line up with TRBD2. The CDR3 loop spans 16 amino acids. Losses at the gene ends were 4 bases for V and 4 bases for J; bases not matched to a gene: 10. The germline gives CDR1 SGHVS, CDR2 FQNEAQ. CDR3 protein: CASSYPPQRGYNEQFF. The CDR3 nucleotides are TGTGCCAGCAGCTACCCGCCCCAGCGGGGTTACAATGAGCAGTTCTTC.

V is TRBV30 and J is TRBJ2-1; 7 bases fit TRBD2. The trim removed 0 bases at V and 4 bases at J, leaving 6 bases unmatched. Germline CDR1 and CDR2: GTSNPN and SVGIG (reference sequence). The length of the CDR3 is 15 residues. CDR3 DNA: TGTGCCTGGAGTGTGGATAGCGGGCCTTACAATGAGCAGTTCTTC. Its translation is CAWSVDSGPYNEQFF.

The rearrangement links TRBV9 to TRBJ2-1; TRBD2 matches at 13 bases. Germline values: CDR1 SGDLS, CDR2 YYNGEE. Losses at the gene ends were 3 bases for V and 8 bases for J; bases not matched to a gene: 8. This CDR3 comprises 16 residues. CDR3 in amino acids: CASSGSGTSGNYEQFF. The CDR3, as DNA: TGTGCCAGCAGCGGTTCCGGGACTAGCGGGAATTATGAGCAGTTCTTC.

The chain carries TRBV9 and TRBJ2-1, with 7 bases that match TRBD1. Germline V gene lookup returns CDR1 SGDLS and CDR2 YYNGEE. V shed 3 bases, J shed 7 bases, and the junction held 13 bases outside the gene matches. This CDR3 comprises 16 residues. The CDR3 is CASSASGTAIGNEQFF. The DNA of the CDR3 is TGTGCCAGCAGCGCCTCCGGGACAGCTATTGGGAATGAGCAGTTCTTC.